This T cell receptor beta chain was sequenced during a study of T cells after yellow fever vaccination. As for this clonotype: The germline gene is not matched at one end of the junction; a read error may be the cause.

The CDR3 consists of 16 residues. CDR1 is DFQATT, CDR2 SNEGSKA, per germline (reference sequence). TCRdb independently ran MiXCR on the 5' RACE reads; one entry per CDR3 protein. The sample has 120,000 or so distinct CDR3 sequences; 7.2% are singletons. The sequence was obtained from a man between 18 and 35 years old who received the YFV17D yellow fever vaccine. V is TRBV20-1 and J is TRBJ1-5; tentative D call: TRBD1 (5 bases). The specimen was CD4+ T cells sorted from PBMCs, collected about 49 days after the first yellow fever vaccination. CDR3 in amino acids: CCARDGGSLSNQPQHF. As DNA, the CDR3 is TGCTGTGCTAGAGATGGGGGGAGTCTCTCCAATCAGCCCCAGCATTTT.